This T cell receptor beta chain was recovered during a study of OX40 agonist ivuxolimab in advanced cancers. The CDR3 is 17 residues long. The germline gives CDR1 LNHNV, CDR2 YYDKDF (reference sequence). V was cut by 2 bases and J by 3 bases, with 17 bases left in between. Using immunoSEQ multiplex PCR, the repertoire was profiled, and TCRdb retains in-frame clones only, with some absent. Seen here are roughly 50,000 clones, approximately 90% observed once, and the top ten hold around 8.7%. This clonotype was obtained from an adult with an advanced solid tumor such as melanoma, head and neck, liver or kidney cancer. The chain recombines TRBV15 with TRBJ2-1; TRBD2 might be the D (6 bases). Sequenced here: CD4+ or CD8+ T cells sorted from blood, sampled in a trial of the OX40 agonist ivuxolimab. The CDR3 spells CATSRPFPGLGYNEQFF. The DNA for the CDR3 is TGTGCCACCAGCAGACCCTTTCCGGGACTGGGCTACAATGAGCAGTTCTTC.